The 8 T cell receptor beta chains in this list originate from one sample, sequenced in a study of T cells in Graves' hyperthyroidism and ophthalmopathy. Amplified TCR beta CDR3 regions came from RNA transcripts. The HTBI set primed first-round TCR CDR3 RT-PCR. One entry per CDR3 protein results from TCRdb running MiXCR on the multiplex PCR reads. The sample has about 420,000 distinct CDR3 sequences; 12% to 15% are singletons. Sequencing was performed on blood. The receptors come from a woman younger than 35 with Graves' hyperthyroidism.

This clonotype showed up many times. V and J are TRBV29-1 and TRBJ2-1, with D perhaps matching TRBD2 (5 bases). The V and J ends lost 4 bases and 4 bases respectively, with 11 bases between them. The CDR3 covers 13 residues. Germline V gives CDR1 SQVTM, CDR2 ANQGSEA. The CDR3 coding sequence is TGCAGCGTTGTGGCGGGTTTGTACAATGAGCAGTTCTTC. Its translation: CSVVAGLYNEQFF.

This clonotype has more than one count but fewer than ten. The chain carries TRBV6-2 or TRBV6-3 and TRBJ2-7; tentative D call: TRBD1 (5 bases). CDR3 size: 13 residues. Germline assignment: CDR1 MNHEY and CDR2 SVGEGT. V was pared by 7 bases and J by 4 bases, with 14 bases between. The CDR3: CASIQGASYEQYF. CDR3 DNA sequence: TGTGCCAGCATCCAAGGGGCTAGTTACGAGCAGTACTTC.

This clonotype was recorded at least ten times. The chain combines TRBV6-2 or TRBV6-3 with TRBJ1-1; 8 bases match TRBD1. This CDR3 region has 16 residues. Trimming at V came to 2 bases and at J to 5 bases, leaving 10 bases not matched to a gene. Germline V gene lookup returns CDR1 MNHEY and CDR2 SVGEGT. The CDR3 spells CASSYPDRTGNTEAFF. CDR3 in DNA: TGTGCCAGCAGTTACCCAGATCGGACAGGGAATACTGAAGCTTTCTTT.

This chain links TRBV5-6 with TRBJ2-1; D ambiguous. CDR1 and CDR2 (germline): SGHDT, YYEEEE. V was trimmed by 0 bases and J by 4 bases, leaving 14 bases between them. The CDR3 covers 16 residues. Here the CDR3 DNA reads TGTGCCAGCAGCTTGGCCGCTAGGGTTAGATACAATGAGCAGTTCTTC. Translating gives CASSLAARVRYNEQFF. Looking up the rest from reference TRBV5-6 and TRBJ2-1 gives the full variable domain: DAGVTQSPTHLIKTRGQQVTLRCSPKSGHDTVSWYQQALGQGPQFIFQYYEEEERQRGNFPDRFSGHQFPNYSSELNVNALLLGDSALYLCASSLAARVRYNEQFFGPGTRLTVL.

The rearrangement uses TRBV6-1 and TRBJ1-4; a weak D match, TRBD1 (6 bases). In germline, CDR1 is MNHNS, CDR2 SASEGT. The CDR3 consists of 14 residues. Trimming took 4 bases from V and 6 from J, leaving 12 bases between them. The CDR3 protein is CASSAGGGYEKLFF. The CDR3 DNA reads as TGTGCCAGCAGTGCCGGCGGGGGCTATGAAAAACTGTTTTTT.

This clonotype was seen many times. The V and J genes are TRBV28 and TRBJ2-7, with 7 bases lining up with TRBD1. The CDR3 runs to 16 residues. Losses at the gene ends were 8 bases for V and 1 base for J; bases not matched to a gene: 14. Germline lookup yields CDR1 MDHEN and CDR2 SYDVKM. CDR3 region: CASSKGGLRQSYEQYF. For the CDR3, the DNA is TGTGCCAGCTCTAAAGGGGGCTTACGTCAGTCCTACGAGCAGTACTTC.

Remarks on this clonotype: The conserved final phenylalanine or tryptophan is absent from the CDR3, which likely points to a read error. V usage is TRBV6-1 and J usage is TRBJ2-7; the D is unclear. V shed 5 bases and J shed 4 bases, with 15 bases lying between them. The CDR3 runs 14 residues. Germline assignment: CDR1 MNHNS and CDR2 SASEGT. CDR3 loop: CASSPAGVQYEQYL. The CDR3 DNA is TGTGCCAGCAGTCCAGCAGGAGTGCAGTACGAGCAGTACCTC.

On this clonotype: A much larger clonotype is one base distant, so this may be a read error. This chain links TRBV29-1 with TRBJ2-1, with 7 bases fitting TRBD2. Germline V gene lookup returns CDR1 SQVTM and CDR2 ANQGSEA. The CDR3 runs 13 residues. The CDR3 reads CSGLAASYNERFF. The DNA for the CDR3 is TGCAGCGGCCTAGCGGCCTCCTACAATGAGCGGTTCTTC.